Below, one TCR beta chain is given with its context. Its target is unknown. One entry per CDR3 protein, called by TCRdb with MiXCR from the 5' RACE reads. Of 120,000 to 150,000 distinct CDR3 sequences in the sample, over 6% were seen once. The entry originates in a study of T-cell memory formation after mild COVID-19. General study points: For contracting clones, CD4+ ones sat mainly in CM and EM, CD8+ in EMRA.

The receptor was isolated from an adult woman who had mild COVID-19 (a few samples of this study predate the infection). Cell type and time point are not known. What was sequenced was PBMCs or a T cell subset sorted from them (not recorded which).

The CDR3 DNA reads as TGCAGTGCTAGAGCGTACTGGCCCAGGAGGAATGAGCAGTTCTTC. Protein: CSARAYWPRRNEQFF. The chain combines TRBV20-1 with TRBJ2-1, with D tentatively TRBD2 (5 bases). Germline lookup yields CDR1 DFQATT and CDR2 SNEGSKA (reference sequence). The CDR3 runs 15 residues. Trimming cost V 1 base and J 7 bases, with 17 bases left between them.